The 22 T cell receptor beta chains below come from one sample, sequenced in a study of T-cell memory formation after mild COVID-19. TCRdb redid the calling of the 5' RACE reads with MiXCR, one entry per CDR3 protein. This sample has about 360,000 distinct CDR3 sequences; roughly 14% occur once, and the top ten carry 22%. The specimen sequenced was PBMCs or a T cell subset sorted from them (not recorded which). Source of these receptors: a man in his late teens or twenties who had mild COVID-19 (a few samples of this study predate the infection). Cell type and time point are not known.

The J gene is TRBJ2-5, the V gene TRBV4-3, with D unclear. Trimming took off 4 bases at V and 0 bases at J, with 12 bases between the two ends. CDR1 and CDR2 (germline): LGHNA, YSLEER. The length of the CDR3 is 15 residues. CDR3 residues: CASSPSGPYQETQYF. CDR3 nucleotides: TGCGCCAGCAGCCCCTCCGGCCCCTACCAAGAGACCCAGTACTTC.

This clonotype was seen a few times. The chain has TRBV29-1 and TRBJ2-5; D may be TRBD2 (6 bases). CDR3 size: 15 residues. CDR1 is SQVTM, CDR2 ANQGSEA, per germline. V was trimmed by 4 bases and J by 5 bases, leaving 20 bases between them. The CDR3, as DNA: TGCAGCGTTGGGGGCAGGACTACCCTGGGGGAGACCCAGTACTTC. Its protein is CSVGGRTTLGETQYF. Looking up the rest from reference TRBV29-1 and TRBJ2-5 gives the full variable domain: SAVISQKPSRDICQRGTSLTIQCQVDSQVTMMFWYRQQPGQSLTLIATANQGSEATYESGFVIDKFPISRPNLTFSTLTVSNMSPEDSSIYLCSVGGRTTLGETQYFGPGTRLLVL.

The chain links TRBV4-3 to TRBJ2-5, with D perhaps being TRBD1 or TRBD2 (5 bases each). The CDR3 length is 13 residues. Trimming stripped 4 bases from V and 5 bases from J, with 11 bases between. Germline CDR1 LGHNA, CDR2 YSLEER. The CDR3 DNA reads TGCGCCAGCAGCCGAGAGGGGTGGGAGACCCAGTACTTC. Encoded protein: CASSREGWETQYF.

The rearrangement uses TRBV29-1 and TRBJ1-1; D not resolved. The germline CDR1 and CDR2 sequences are SQVTM and ANQGSEA. The CDR3 covers 12 residues. Deletions cut 5 bases from V and 10 bases from J, with 17 bases between. DNA of the CDR3: TGCAGCGTTTCTATCCCCGCCCATGGAGCTTTCTTT. Translating it yields CSVSIPAHGAFF.

The chain is built from TRBV29-1 and TRBJ2-3; unclear D gene. V was clipped by 3 bases and J by 8 bases, with 9 bases between them. Germline CDR1 SQVTM, CDR2 ANQGSEA. This CDR3 comprises 11 residues. CDR3 region: CSVEFLGTQYF. DNA of the CDR3: TGCAGCGTTGAGTTTTTGGGTACGCAGTATTTT.

V gene TRBV5-5 combines with J gene TRBJ2-7; 7 bases are shared with TRBD1. This CDR3 contains 14 residues. Germline assignment: CDR1 SGHKS and CDR2 YYEKEE (reference sequence). V lost 4 bases to trimming and J lost 6 bases; unmatched junction nucleotides: 10. CDR3 in amino acids: CASSRVDRVGEQYV. CDR3 bases: TGTGCCAGCAGCCGGGTCGACAGGGTTGGCGAGCAGTACGTC.

This clonotype was seen a handful of times. CDR3 region: CASSLRTSGGLETQYF. CDR3 coding DNA: TGTGCCAGCAGCTTGAGGACTAGCGGGGGATTGGAGACCCAGTACTTC. V gene TRBV5-6 combines with J gene TRBJ2-5, with 13 bases that match TRBD2. The CDR3 is made up of 16 amino acids. V was clipped by 1 base and J by 5 bases; unmatched bases: 5. The germline V gene has CDR1 SGHDT and CDR2 YYEEEE.

The chain recombines TRBV7-2 with TRBJ2-5; 7 bases agree with TRBD2. J lost 6 bases, V lost 1 base, and 5 bases had no gene match. The CDR3 spans 14 residues. Germline V lookup: CDR1 SGHTA, CDR2 FQGNSA. CDR3 loop: CASSLDPAGKTQYF. CDR3 DNA: TGTGCCAGCAGCTTAGACCCAGCGGGGAAGACCCAGTACTTC.

This clonotype came up a few times. The J gene is TRBJ1-2, the V gene TRBV11-2, with 7 bases lining up with TRBD1. CDR1 and CDR2 (germline): SGHAT, FQNNGV. The CDR3 is 13 residues long. After removal of 5 bases from V and 8 bases from J, the junction contained 8 bases not matched to a gene. The CDR3 DNA sequence: TGTGCCAGCAGCCATTTCCAGGGGGGCGGCTACACCTTC. Translating gives CASSHFQGGGYTF.

The chain couples TRBV5-6 to TRBJ2-7; 7 positions agree with TRBD1. The J segment lost 4 bases and the V segment lost 4 bases, leaving 8 bases of the junction unmatched. From germline, CDR1 is SGHDT and CDR2 YYEEEE. There are 14 residues in the CDR3. The CDR3 region has the DNA TGTGCCAGCAGCCAAATGGACAGGTGGTACGAGCAGTACTTC. Translation gives CASSQMDRWYEQYF.

This clonotype was seen a handful of times. The chain is built from TRBV3-1 and TRBJ1-1; the D gene is possibly TRBD1 (5 bases). The CDR3 is 15 amino acids. From germline, CDR1 is LGHDT and CDR2 YNNKEL (reference sequence). V lost 4 bases and J lost 0, with 12 bases in between. CDR3 sequence (DNA): TGTGCCAGCAGCCGGAGGGGTACACTGAACACTGAAGCTTTCTTT. Amino acids: CASSRRGTLNTEAFF.

The chain recombines TRBV20-1 with TRBJ2-3, with D uncertain. This CDR3 is 12 amino acids long. Trimming took 6 bases from V and 5 from J, leaving 12 bases between them. CDR1 DFQATT and CDR2 SNEGSKA come from the germline V gene (reference sequence). CDR3 bases: TGCAGTGCCGACGATCATGGAGATACGCAGTATTTT. It encodes CSADDHGDTQYF.

V is TRBV21-1 and J is TRBJ2-7. TRBV21-1 is a documented pseudogene. The CDR3 covers 13 residues. DNA of the CDR3: TGTGCCAGCAGCAAGGGTAAGGCCTCCGAGCAGTACGTC. Amino acid sequence: CASSKGKASEQYV.

This clonotype came up once. The rearrangement joins TRBV5-1 to TRBJ2-3, with 8 bases aligning to TRBD1. Unmatched junction bases numbered 7, after V lost 4 bases and J lost 6 bases. This CDR3 is 14 amino acids long. Germline V gives CDR1 SGHRS, CDR2 YFSETQ. For the CDR3, the DNA is TGCGCCAGCAGCATCGGACAGGGTGCCGATACGCAGTATTTT. Encoded protein: CASSIGQGADTQYF.

This clonotype has more than one count but fewer than ten. The chain couples TRBV3-1 to TRBJ2-5; D gene ambiguous. V was clipped by 5 bases and J by 5 bases, with 18 bases between them. CDR3 size: 15 residues. CDR1 LGHDT and CDR2 YNNKEL come from the germline V gene (reference sequence). DNA for the CDR3: TGTGCCAGCAGCGAAGGAACTCAGTTTCAGGAGACCCAGTACTTC. It is translated as CASSEGTQFQETQYF.

The chain employs TRBV30 and TRBJ1-1; D is unclear. The length of the CDR3 is 12 residues. CDR1 and CDR2 (germline): GTSNPN, SVGIG (reference sequence). The V end lost 2 bases, the J end lost 2 bases, and 6 bases lay between the germline ends. This CDR3 is CAWSWTNTEAFF. CDR3 nucleotide sequence: TGTGCCTGGAGTTGGACTAACACTGAAGCTTTCTTT.

This clonotype was detected many times. This chain uses TRBV4-2 with TRBJ2-1; 8 bases align to TRBD2. The CDR3 is 16 amino acids. V dropped 1 base and J dropped 3; count of bases not matched to a gene: 5. Germline CDR1 is LGHNA and CDR2 is YNFKEQ. The CDR3 is CASSQGRGASYNEQFF. For the CDR3, the DNA is TGTGCCAGCAGCCAAGGGCGGGGGGCCAGCTACAATGAGCAGTTCTTC.

This chain uses TRBV4-1 with TRBJ2-7, with D maybe TRBD2 (6 bases). The CDR3 contains 15 residues. Trimming took 4 bases from V and 2 from J, leaving 15 bases between them. Germline CDR1 is MGHRA and CDR2 is YSYEKL. CDR3 coding DNA: TGCGCCAGCAGCCTTGGGGGAGGCTGGACCTACGAGCAGTACTTC. It yields the protein CASSLGGGWTYEQYF.

This clonotype appeared a few times. The chain links TRBV5-4 to TRBJ1-2; D is uncertain. Germline V gene sequence: CDR1 SGHNT, CDR2 YYREEE (reference sequence). This CDR3 has 15 amino acids. V gave up 6 bases and J gave up 3 bases, with 18 bases separating them. The CDR3 protein is CASTQLMQLDYGYTF. CDR3 coding DNA: TGTGCCAGCACCCAATTGATGCAGCTAGACTATGGCTACACCTTC.

This clonotype was recorded at least ten times. The rearrangement uses TRBV12-3 or TRBV12-4 and TRBJ2-3; D is unclear. Trimming took 7 bases from V and 3 from J, leaving 14 bases between them. The CDR3 contains 14 residues. CDR3 nucleotides: TGTGCCAGCACCCTATGGCTCCCGACAGATACGCAGTATTTT. It yields the protein CASTLWLPTDTQYF.

This clonotype was picked up a small number of times. The rearrangement uses TRBV15 and TRBJ2-6; no reliable D call. CDR1 and CDR2 from the germline V gene are LNHNV and YYDKDF (reference sequence). The CDR3 totals 19 residues. V lost 4 bases to trimming and J lost 2 bases, with 21 bases between them. The CDR3 protein is CATSMPRGSSGAGANVLTF. CDR3 nucleotide sequence: TGTGCCACCAGCATGCCGAGAGGCTCCAGTGGGGCTGGGGCCAACGTCCTGACTTTC.

Only a few counts were recorded for this clonotype. This chain connects TRBV29-1 to TRBJ2-7; 9 bases fit TRBD1. The CDR3 runs to 13 residues. J lost 4 bases, V lost 2 bases, and 3 bases had no gene match. CDR1 and CDR2 (germline): SQVTM, ANQGSEA. CDR3 nucleotides: TGCAGCGTTGAATCAGGACAGGGGTACGAGCAGTACTTC. It is translated as CSVESGQGYEQYF.